These 8 T cell receptor beta chains came from one sample sequenced in a study of blood T cell repertoires in COVID-19. Profiling relied on immunoSEQ multiplex PCR, and the TCRdb table lists in-frame clones only, not all of them. The sample carries 40,000 to 55,000 clones, approximately 80% recorded once. The material sequenced was peripheral blood. These receptor sequences come from a human donor in a cohort sampled during active COVID-19.

V gene TRBV7-9 combines with J gene TRBJ1-5; 9 nucleotides align to TRBD1. The CDR3 length is 16 residues. Looked up from germline, CDR1 is SEHNR and CDR2 is FQNEAQ (reference sequence). The trim removed 5 bases at V and 2 bases at J, leaving 7 bases unmatched. The CDR3 spells CASSQSWTGGNQPQHF. CDR3 in DNA: TGTGCCAGCAGCCAGTCCTGGACAGGGGGCAATCAGCCCCAGCATTTT. Variable domain in full (rest from reference TRBV7-9 and TRBJ1-5): DTGVSQNPRHKITKRGQNVTFRCDPISEHNRLYWYRQTLGQGPEFLTYFQNEAQLEKSRLLSDRFSAERPKGSFSTLEIQRTEQGDSAMYLCASSQSWTGGNQPQHFGDGTRLSIL.

The V gene is TRBV5-1, the J gene TRBJ2-7; TRBD1 might be the D (6 bases). The CDR3 totals 12 residues. Trimming removed 4 bases at V and 3 bases at J, with 8 bases between. Looked up from germline, CDR1 is SGHRS and CDR2 is YFSETQ. The CDR3 nucleotides are TGCGCCAGCAGCCGGGACAACTACGAGCAGTACTTC. This sequence encodes CASSRDNYEQYF.

This chain's CDR3 is CASSHLWGQDSTDTQYF. The DNA of the CDR3 is TGCGCCAGCAGCCATCTATGGGGACAGGATAGCACAGATACGCAGTATTTT. The genes are TRBV4-3 and TRBJ2-3; 8 bases are shared with TRBD1. CDR3 length: 17 amino acids. The V and J ends lost 3 bases and 0 bases, in that order; junction bases with no gene match: 8. In germline, CDR1 is LGHNA, CDR2 YSLEER.

V usage is TRBV19 and J usage is TRBJ2-1, with TRBD2 matching over 11 bases. Germline CDR1 reads LNHDA; CDR2 reads SQIVND (reference sequence). The CDR3 is 19 amino acids. Trimming cost V 3 bases and J 0 bases; bases outside gene matches: 10. CDR3 nucleotide sequence: TGTGCCAGTAGTATGGGACTAGCGGCCTTTATAGACTCCTACAATGAGCAGTTCTTC. Its protein is CASSMGLAAFIDSYNEQFF. The full variable domain, with the rest looked up from reference TRBV19 and TRBJ2-1, is DGGITQSPKYLFRKEGQNVTLSCEQNLNHDAMYWYRQDPGQGLRLIYYSQIVNDFQKGDIAEGYSVSREKKESFPLTVTSAQKNPTAFYLCASSMGLAAFIDSYNEQFFGPGTRLTVL.

This chain uses TRBV30 with TRBJ1-1; no reliable D call. Between the trimmed V and J ends, which lost 4 bases and 1 base, there was a span of 7 bases. This CDR3 comprises 12 residues. Germline loops: CDR1 GTSNPN, CDR2 SVGIG (reference sequence). The CDR3 spells CAWNYGNTEAFF. In nucleotides, the CDR3 is TGTGCCTGGAACTATGGGAACACTGAAGCTTTCTTT.

This clone was counted a single time. The chain recombines TRBV6-1 with TRBJ1-2, with D possibly TRBD1 on 6 matching bases. This CDR3 comprises 14 residues. With 0 bases removed from V and 8 bases from J, the gap between germline ends came to 13 bases. Germline V gene lookup returns CDR1 MNHNS and CDR2 SASEGT. The CDR3 DNA reads TGTGCCAGCAGTGAAGCGGTAGGACAGACGGGCTACACCTTC. It codes for CASSEAVGQTGYTF.

CDR3 nucleotide sequence: TGTGCCAGCAGCTTAGGGACTAGCGGGTTAAGCTCCTACGAGCAGTACTTC. It yields the protein CASSLGTSGLSSYEQYF. The chain joins TRBV7-2 to TRBJ2-7; 11 bases map to TRBD2. The ends lost 1 base at V and 0 bases at J; junction bases unmatched: 5. CDR1 and CDR2 (germline): SGHTA, FQGNSA. The CDR3 has 17 residues.

V gene TRBV5-1 combines with J gene TRBJ2-7; 8 bases are shared with TRBD2. The CDR3 covers 16 residues. V gave up 4 bases and J gave up 0 bases; unmatched junction bases: 9. Germline CDR1 reads SGHRS; CDR2 reads YFSETQ. CDR3 residues: CASSPFSGESSYEQYF. CDR3 sequence (DNA): TGCGCCAGCAGCCCCTTTAGCGGGGAGAGCTCCTACGAGCAGTACTTC.